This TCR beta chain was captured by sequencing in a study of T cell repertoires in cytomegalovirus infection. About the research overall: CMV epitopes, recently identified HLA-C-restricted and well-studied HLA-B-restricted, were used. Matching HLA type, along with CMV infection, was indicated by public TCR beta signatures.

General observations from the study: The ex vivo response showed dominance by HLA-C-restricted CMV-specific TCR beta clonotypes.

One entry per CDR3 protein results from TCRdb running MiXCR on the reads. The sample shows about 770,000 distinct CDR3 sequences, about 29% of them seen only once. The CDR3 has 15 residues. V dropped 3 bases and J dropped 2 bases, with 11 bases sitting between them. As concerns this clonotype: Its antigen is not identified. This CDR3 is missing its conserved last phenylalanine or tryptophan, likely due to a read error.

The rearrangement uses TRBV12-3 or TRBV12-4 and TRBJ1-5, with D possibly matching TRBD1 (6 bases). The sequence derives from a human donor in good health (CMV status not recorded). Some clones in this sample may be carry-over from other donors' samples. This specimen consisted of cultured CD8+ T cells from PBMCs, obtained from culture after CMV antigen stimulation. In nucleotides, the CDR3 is TGTGCCAGCAGTTTGAGACAGGACGGCAATCAGCCCCAGCATCTT. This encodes CASSLRQDGNQPQHL.